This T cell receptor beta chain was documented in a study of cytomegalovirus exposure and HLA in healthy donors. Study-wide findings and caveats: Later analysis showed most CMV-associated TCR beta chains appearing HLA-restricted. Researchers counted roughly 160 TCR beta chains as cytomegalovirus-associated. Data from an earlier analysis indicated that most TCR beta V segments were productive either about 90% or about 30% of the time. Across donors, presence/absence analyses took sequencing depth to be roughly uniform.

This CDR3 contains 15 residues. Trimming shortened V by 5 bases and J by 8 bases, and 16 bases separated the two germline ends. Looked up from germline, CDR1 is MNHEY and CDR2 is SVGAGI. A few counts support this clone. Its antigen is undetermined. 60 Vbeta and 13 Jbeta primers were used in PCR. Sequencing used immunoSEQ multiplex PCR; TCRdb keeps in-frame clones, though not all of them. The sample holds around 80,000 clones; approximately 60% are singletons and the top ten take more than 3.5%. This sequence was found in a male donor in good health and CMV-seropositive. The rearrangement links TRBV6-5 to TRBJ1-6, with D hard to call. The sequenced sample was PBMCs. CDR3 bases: TGTGCCAGCAGTCTGCCCGGGTCGGAAGATTCACCCCTCCACTTT. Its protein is CASSLPGSEDSPLHF.